This T cell receptor beta chain is drawn from a study of blood T cell repertoires in COVID-19. J gave up 0 bases and V 3 bases, and 15 bases lay outside the gene matches. Germline values: CDR1 LGHDT, CDR2 YNNKEL (reference sequence). The CDR3 spans 20 residues. Repertoires were generated with immunoSEQ multiplex PCR, while TCRdb's copy carries only in-frame clones and drops some. Of roughly 150,000 clones listed, about 80% were seen once; the top ten hold 5.5% to 7%. The J gene is TRBJ1-3, the V gene TRBV3-1 (or the pseudogene TRBV3-2), with TRBD1 matching over 9 bases. This TCR came from a woman between 45 and 65 years old who had recovered from COVID-19. Sequenced sample: PBMCs or T cells enriched from blood (not recorded which). The CDR3 loop reads CASSHLDTGGGLDSGNTIYF. CDR3 bases: TGTGCCAGCAGCCACCTAGACACAGGGGGCGGCTTAGACTCTGGAAACACCATATATTTT.